The entry below gives a single T cell receptor (beta chain) sequence along with its context. In the source study's methods: Amplification of reference gene primers was used by the study to estimate nucleated cell counts. TCRdb keeps only in-frame clones here, not all; method: immunoSEQ multiplex PCR. Clone size and V and J calls were adopted from that table, with D and trimming inferred from the DNA. This sample has about 43,000 clones, with just over 85% found just once. The CDR3 covers 15 residues. Germline CDR1 MDHEN, CDR2 SYDVKM. Trimming took 8 bases from V and 4 from J, leaving 20 bases between them. This record comes from a study of blood T cell repertoires in COVID-19. Study overall: Acute-phase and convalescent COVID-19 samples originated in the United States, Italy and Spain. From T cells, B-cell-depleted T cells, or PBMCs came the material, which was cDNA or gDNA.

The chain has TRBV28 and TRBJ1-2; TRBD1 is a possible D gene (6 bases). Sequencing was performed on peripheral blood. The source of this sequence is a man aged 60 to 75 with active COVID-19. The CDR3 reads CASGPPGEWAYGYTF. In DNA, the CDR3 is TGTGCCAGCGGTCCACCAGGGGAGTGGGCCTATGGCTACACCTTC.